Listed below are T cell receptor beta chains from one sample, sequenced in a study of Ad26.COV2.S vaccination and SARS-CoV-2 variants. Some clones are missing from TCRdb's copy, which holds only in-frame ones; the method was immunoSEQ multiplex PCR. The table includes hundreds of thousands of clones, around 88% detected once. Material: peripheral blood, obtained in a trial of Ad26.COV2.S vaccine versus placebo. All receptors derive from a person between 18 and 65 years old who received the Ad26.COV2.S COVID-19 vaccine or a placebo. Each CDR3 is given with its conserved first and last residue. Fields, in order: clone size, V gene, J gene, D gene, CDR3 protein, CDR3 DNA. A D gene is named only where the DNA matches it firmly. Some rows have no size entry. The others give once, few or many, or a class for an expanded clone.

size: NA
V: TRBV7-2
J: TRBJ1-2
D: NA
CDR3: CASSLAGDYGYTF
DNA: TGTGCCAGCAGCTTAGCAGGGGACTATGGCTACACCTTC

size: NA
V: TRBV24-1
J: TRBJ2-3
D: NA
CDR3: CATSDSKGPDTQYF
DNA: TGTGCCACCAGTGATAGTAAGGGGCCAGATACGCAGTATTTT

size: NA
V: TRBV27
J: TRBJ1-2
D: NA
CDR3: CASSLLPIRRQKNYGYTF
DNA: TGTGCCAGCAGTTTACTTCCAATCCGCCGACAGAAAAACTATGGCTACACCTTC

size: NA
V: TRBV6-5
J: TRBJ1-5
D: NA
CDR3: CASSYRGGQPQHF
DNA: TGTGCCAGCAGTTACCGGGGTGGTCAGCCCCAGCATTTT

size: NA
V: TRBV5-4
J: TRBJ1-3
D: NA
CDR3: CASSLGWQETTGNTIYF
DNA: TGTGCCAGCAGCTTGGGGTGGCAGGAAACTACTGGAAACACCATATATTTT

size: NA
V: TRBV11-2
J: TRBJ2-7
D: NA
CDR3: CASSRGGEQYF
DNA: TGTGCCAGCAGCCGGGGCGGGGAGCAGTACTTC

size: few
V: TRBV9
J: TRBJ1-2
D: TRBD1
CDR3: CASSGGTEGAGGYTF
DNA: TGTGCCAGCAGCGGAGGGACAGAGGGGGCTGGAGGCTACACCTTC

size: NA
V: TRBV5-5
J: TRBJ1-1
D: TRBD1
CDR3: CASSRSGTGYVNTEAFF
DNA: TGTGCCAGCAGCAGATCCGGGACAGGTTATGTGAACACTGAAGCTTTCTTT

size: NA
V: TRBV18
J: TRBJ2-7
D: NA
CDR3: CASSLRDSYEQYF
DNA: TGTGCCAGCTCACTCAGGGACTCCTACGAGCAGTACTTC

size: NA
V: TRBV5-6
J: TRBJ2-7
D: NA
CDR3: CASSLSGVAYEQYF
DNA: TGTGCCAGCAGCTTGTCAGGGGTAGCCTACGAGCAGTACTTC

size: NA
V: TRBV7-9
J: TRBJ2-5
D: NA
CDR3: CASSSGQFQETQYF
DNA: TGTGCCAGCAGCTCCGGACAGTTCCAAGAGACCCAGTACTTC

size: NA
V: TRBV28
J: TRBJ2-1
D: NA
CDR3: CASSSGTERRNEQFF
DNA: TGTGCCAGCAGTTCGGGGACGGAGCGTCGGAATGAGCAGTTCTTC

size: NA
V: TRBV29-1
J: TRBJ2-3
D: TRBD2
CDR3: CSVEDEASGRPLDTQYF
DNA: TGCAGCGTTGAAGATGAGGCTAGCGGGAGGCCACTGGATACGCAGTATTTT

size: NA
V: TRBV13
J: TRBJ2-1
D: NA
CDR3: CASSLVGGSSYNEQFF
DNA: TGTGCCAGCAGCTTAGTCGGGGGCAGCTCCTACAATGAGCAGTTCTTC

size: NA
V: TRBV3-1/TRBV3-2
J: TRBJ2-2
D: NA
CDR3: CASSWGAPGAAGELFF
DNA: TGTGCCAGCAGTTGGGGGGCCCCGGGGGCCGCCGGGGAGCTGTTTTTT

size: once
V: TRBV20-1
J: TRBJ2-3
D: NA
CDR3: CSAISDTQYF
DNA: TGCAGTGCCATATCAGATACGCAGTATTTT

size: NA
V: TRBV28
J: TRBJ1-1
D: NA
CDR3: CASLGQTTEAFF
DNA: TGTGCCAGCTTAGGACAGACTACCGAAGCTTTCTTT

size: NA
V: TRBV28
J: TRBJ2-7
D: TRBD1
CDR3: CASSLYGTGIYEQYF
DNA: TGTGCCAGCAGTTTATACGGGACAGGGATCTACGAGCAGTACTTC

size: NA
V: TRBV27
J: TRBJ1-6
D: NA
CDR3: CASTRTENSPLHF
DNA: TGTGCCAGCACCAGGACAGAGAATTCACCCCTCCACTTT

size: NA
V: TRBV3-1/TRBV3-2
J: TRBJ1-1
D: TRBD1
CDR3: CASSHFARGRGTEAFF
DNA: TGTGCCAGCAGCCATTTCGCGAGGGGGCGAGGCACTGAAGCTTTCTTT

size: NA
V: TRBV5-1
J: TRBJ2-1
D: NA
CDR3: CASSFDRQNQQGQFF
DNA: TGCGCCAGCAGCTTCGACAGACAAAACCAGCAGGGGCAGTTCTTC

size: NA
V: TRBV6-6
J: TRBJ1-2
D: TRBD1
CDR3: CASSYLAGGGGYGYTF
DNA: TGTGCCAGCAGTTACTTGGCAGGGGGCGGAGGCTATGGCTACACCTTC

size: once
V: TRBV7-2
J: TRBJ2-3
D: TRBD2
CDR3: CASSLSAGGPDTQYF
DNA: TGTGCCAGCAGCTTAAGTGCGGGGGGCCCAGATACGCAGTATTTT

size: NA
V: TRBV29-1
J: TRBJ1-5
D: TRBD1
CDR3: CSVADRGDQPQHF
DNA: TGCAGCGTTGCGGACAGGGGCGATCAGCCCCAGCATTTT

size: NA
V: TRBV6-5
J: TRBJ2-7
D: NA
CDR3: CASSRARLVYEQYF
DNA: TGTGCCAGCAGCAGGGCCCGCTTGGTCTACGAGCAGTACTTC

size: NA
V: TRBV6-2/TRBV6-3
J: TRBJ2-5
D: NA
CDR3: CASSRPSGRETQYF
DNA: TGTGCCAGCAGCCGACCTTCTGGACGCGAGACCCAGTACTTC

size: NA
V: TRBV27
J: TRBJ2-1
D: NA
CDR3: CASSFQGSYNEQFF
DNA: TGTGCCAGCAGTTTTCAGGGCTCCTACAATGAGCAGTTCTTC

size: NA
V: TRBV12-5
J: TRBJ2-2
D: TRBD1
CDR3: CATKTGPVGELFF
DNA: TGTGCTACTAAGACAGGGCCAGTCGGGGAGCTGTTTTTT

size: NA
V: TRBV25-1
J: TRBJ2-5
D: TRBD1
CDR3: CASSLGTAETQYF
DNA: TGTGCCAGCAGCCTAGGGACAGCGGAGACCCAGTACTTC

size: NA
V: TRBV6-5
J: TRBJ1-1
D: NA
CDR3: CASTRNTEAFF
DNA: TGTGCCAGCACGAGGAACACTGAAGCTTTCTTT

size: NA
V: TRBV27
J: TRBJ2-1
D: TRBD1
CDR3: CASGGTGGYNEQFF
DNA: TGTGCCAGCGGAGGGACAGGGGGTTACAATGAGCAGTTCTTC

size: NA
V: TRBV4-1
J: TRBJ2-2
D: NA
CDR3: CASSQDLGWGTGELFF
DNA: TGCGCCAGCAGCCAAGACTTGGGGTGGGGGACCGGGGAGCTGTTTTTT

size: NA
V: TRBV5-1
J: TRBJ2-7
D: NA
CDR3: CASSFGDYEQYF
DNA: TGCGCCAGCAGCTTCGGAGACTACGAGCAGTACTTC

size: NA
V: TRBV2
J: TRBJ2-1
D: TRBD1
CDR3: CASSQQGLNEQFF
DNA: TGTGCCAGCAGCCAACAGGGGCTCAATGAGCAGTTCTTC

size: NA
V: TRBV11-2
J: TRBJ2-1
D: TRBD1
CDR3: CASSLEGTGSSYNEQFF
DNA: TGTGCCAGCAGCTTAGAAGGGACAGGAAGCTCCTACAATGAGCAGTTCTTC

size: NA
V: TRBV3-1/TRBV3-2
J: TRBJ2-7
D: NA
CDR3: CASSQWTDYSYEQYF
DNA: TGTGCCAGCAGCCAATGGACAGACTACTCCTACGAGCAGTACTTC

size: NA
V: TRBV11-2
J: TRBJ2-5
D: NA
CDR3: CASSLVAGQQETQYF
DNA: TGTGCCAGCAGCTTAGTAGCCGGACAGCAAGAGACCCAGTACTTC

size: few
V: TRBV19
J: TRBJ1-6
D: TRBD1
CDR3: CASSPKGRQGILFSPLHF
DNA: TGTGCCAGTAGTCCTAAAGGAAGACAGGGGATTTTGTTTTCACCCCTCCACTTT

size: NA
V: TRBV2
J: TRBJ1-2
D: TRBD1
CDR3: CATRDRPYGYTF
DNA: TGTGCCACCCGGGACAGGCCCTATGGCTACACCTTC

size: NA
V: TRBV5-6
J: TRBJ2-2
D: NA
CDR3: CASSFLEISGELFF
DNA: TGTGCCAGCAGCTTTCTGGAGATCAGCGGGGAGCTGTTTTTT

size: once
V: TRBV11-2
J: TRBJ2-4
D: NA
CDR3: CASSLDRLAKNIQYF
DNA: TGTGCCAGCAGCTTAGACAGACTAGCCAAAAACATTCAGTACTTC

size: once
V: TRBV3-1/TRBV3-2
J: TRBJ2-1
D: TRBD1
CDR3: CASSHLLGTGAGNEQFF
DNA: TGTGCCAGCAGCCACCTCCTGGGGACAGGGGCTGGGAATGAGCAGTTCTTC

size: few
V: TRBV6-5
J: TRBJ2-5
D: TRBD1
CDR3: CASGALTGEQETQYF
DNA: TGTGCCAGCGGGGCACTTACAGGGGAGCAAGAGACCCAGTACTTC

size: NA
V: TRBV4-2
J: TRBJ1-1
D: NA
CDR3: CASSQVRKKNTEAFF
DNA: TGTGCCAGCAGCCAAGTCCGAAAAAAAAACACTGAAGCTTTCTTT

size: NA
V: TRBV6-5
J: TRBJ1-1
D: NA
CDR3: CASSRLQGGAFF
DNA: TGTGCCAGCAGTCGGTTACAGGGCGGAGCTTTCTTT

size: NA
V: TRBV15
J: TRBJ2-3
D: NA
CDR3: CATSRDGRETDTQYF
DNA: TGTGCCACCAGCAGAGATGGACGGGAGACAGATACGCAGTATTTT

size: few
V: TRBV19
J: TRBJ1-1
D: NA
CDR3: CASRGDGAPEAFF
DNA: TGTGCCAGTAGGGGGGACGGTGCTCCTGAAGCTTTCTTT

size: NA
V: TRBV27
J: TRBJ2-6
D: NA
CDR3: CASSLKGTLNIAGANVLTF
DNA: TGTGCCAGCAGTTTAAAAGGGACACTAAATATAGCTGGGGCCAACGTCCTGACTTTC

size: NA
V: TRBV28
J: TRBJ2-2
D: NA
CDR3: CASSLTGELFF
DNA: TGTGCCAGCAGTTTAACCGGGGAGCTGTTTTTT

size: NA
V: TRBV19
J: TRBJ1-1
D: NA
CDR3: CASSIGGRGKAFF
DNA: TGTGCCAGTAGTATAGGAGGAAGAGGTAAAGCTTTCTTT

size: NA
V: TRBV5-1
J: TRBJ2-3
D: TRBD2
CDR3: CASSSGASGEKDTQYF
DNA: TGCGCCAGCAGCTCCGGAGCTAGCGGGGAGAAAGATACGCAGTATTTT

size: NA
V: TRBV2
J: TRBJ2-3
D: NA
CDR3: CASSETDWDTQYF
DNA: TGTGCCAGCAGTGAGACGGACTGGGATACGCAGTATTTT

size: NA
V: TRBV2
J: TRBJ2-7
D: TRBD2
CDR3: CASSSLPGLVPEQYF
DNA: TGTGCCAGCAGTTCATTACCGGGACTAGTCCCCGAGCAGTACTTC